The clone carrying this T cell receptor beta chain occurred a few times. RNA, once extracted, was reverse transcribed into cDNA for use as the sequencing template. The table came from immunoSEQ multiplex PCR; TCRdb's copy has only in-frame clones and leaves some out. The profile shows more than 150,000 clones, about 50% of them singletons. The data are from a study of CD8+ T cells in alopecia areata. Trimming left V 0 bases short and J 1 base short, with 14 bases between. The CDR3 length is 16 residues. The germline CDR1 and CDR2 sequences are SGDLS and YYNGEE. The source was CD8+ T cells sorted from blood, collected at week 0. This sequence originates from a human donor with alopecia areata. The V call is TRBV9, the J call TRBJ2-7; either TRBD1 or TRBD2 may fit D (5 bases each). In DNA, the CDR3 is TGTGCCAGCAGCGTAGGTGGGGACGGCTCATCCTACGAGCAGTACTTC. This translates into CASSVGGDGSSYEQYF.